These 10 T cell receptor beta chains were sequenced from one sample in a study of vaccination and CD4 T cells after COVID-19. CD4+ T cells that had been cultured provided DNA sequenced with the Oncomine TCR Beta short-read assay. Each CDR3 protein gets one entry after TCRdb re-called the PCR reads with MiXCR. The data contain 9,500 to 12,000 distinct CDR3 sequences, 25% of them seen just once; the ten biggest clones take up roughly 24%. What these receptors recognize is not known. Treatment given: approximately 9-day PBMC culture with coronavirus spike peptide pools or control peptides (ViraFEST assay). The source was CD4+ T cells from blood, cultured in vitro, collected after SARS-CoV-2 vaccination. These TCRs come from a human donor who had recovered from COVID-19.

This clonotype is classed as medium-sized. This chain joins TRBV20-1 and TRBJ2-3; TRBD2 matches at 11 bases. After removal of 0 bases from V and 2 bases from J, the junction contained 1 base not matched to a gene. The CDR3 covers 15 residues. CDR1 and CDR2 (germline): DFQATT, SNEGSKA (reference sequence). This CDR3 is CSARDSGGVTDTQYF. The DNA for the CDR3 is TGCAGTGCTAGAGATAGCGGGGGGGTCACAGATACGCAGTATTTT.

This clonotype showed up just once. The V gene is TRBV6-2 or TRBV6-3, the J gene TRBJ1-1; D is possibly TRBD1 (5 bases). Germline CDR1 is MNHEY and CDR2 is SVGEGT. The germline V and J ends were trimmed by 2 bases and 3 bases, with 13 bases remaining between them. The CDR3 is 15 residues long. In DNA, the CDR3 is TGTGCCAGCAGTTACCCCCCTCGGGGCTACACTGAAGCTTTCTTT. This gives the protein CASSYPPRGYTEAFF.

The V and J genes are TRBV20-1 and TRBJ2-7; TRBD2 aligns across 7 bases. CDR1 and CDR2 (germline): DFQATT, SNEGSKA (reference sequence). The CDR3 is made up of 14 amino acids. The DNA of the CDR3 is TGCAGCGCCGGGAACGGGGCGGGGGAAGGCGAGCAGTACTTC. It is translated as CSAGNGAGEGEQYF.

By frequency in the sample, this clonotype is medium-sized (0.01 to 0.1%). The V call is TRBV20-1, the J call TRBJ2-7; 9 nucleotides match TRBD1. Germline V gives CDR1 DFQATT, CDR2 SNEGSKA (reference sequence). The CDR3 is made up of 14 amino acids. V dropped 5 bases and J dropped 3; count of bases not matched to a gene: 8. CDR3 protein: CSALSGTGIYEQYF. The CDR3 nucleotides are TGCAGTGCTTTATCCGGGACAGGGATCTACGAGCAGTACTTC.

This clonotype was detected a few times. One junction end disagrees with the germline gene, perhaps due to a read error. The CDR3 nucleotides are TGTGCTAGCAGCCAGACGGGGACTAGGAACAATGAGCAGTTCTTC. Its protein is CASSQTGTRNNEQFF. The gene calls are TRBV7-7 and TRBJ2-1, with 8 bases matching TRBD2. Per germline, CDR1 SSHAT and CDR2 FNYEAQ (reference sequence). The length of the CDR3 is 15 residues. Full variable domain (rest looked up from reference TRBV7-7 and TRBJ2-1): GAGVSQSPRYKVTKRGQDVTLRCDPISSHATLYWYQQALGQGPEFLTYFNYEAQPDKSGLPSDRFSAERPEGSISTLTIQRTEQRDSAMYRCASSQTGTRNNEQFFGPGTRLTVL.

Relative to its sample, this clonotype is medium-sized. CDR3 region: CASRLAGGSYEQYF. CDR3 coding DNA: TGTGCCAGCAGGCTAGCGGGAGGCTCCTACGAGCAGTACTTC. The V call is TRBV7-2, the J call TRBJ2-7; 11 nucleotides line up with TRBD2. Germline CDR1 SGHTA, CDR2 FQGNSA. V shed 6 bases, J shed 0 bases, and the junction held 1 base outside the gene matches. The CDR3 runs to 14 residues. The variable domain in full, completed from reference TRBV7-2 and TRBJ2-7, reads GAGVSQSPSNKVTEKGKDVELRCDPISGHTALYWYRQSLGQGLEFLIYFQGNSAPDKSGLPSDRFSAERTGGSVSTLTIQRTQQEDSAVYLCASRLAGGSYEQYFGPGTRLTVT.

In DNA, the CDR3 is TGTGCCAGCACCAATGGGCGGTCCGGGACGGAGAATTCACCCCTCCACTTT. Amino acids: CASTNGRSGTENSPLHF. The genes are TRBV5-4 and TRBJ1-6, with D possibly matching TRBD1 (5 bases). CDR1 and CDR2 from the germline V gene are SGHNT and YYREEE (reference sequence). Trimming left V 6 bases short and J 7 bases short, with 23 bases between. The CDR3 is 17 residues long.

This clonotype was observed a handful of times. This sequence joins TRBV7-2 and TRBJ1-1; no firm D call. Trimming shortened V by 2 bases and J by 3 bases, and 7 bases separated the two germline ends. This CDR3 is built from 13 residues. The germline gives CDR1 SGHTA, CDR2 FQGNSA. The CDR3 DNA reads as TGTGCCAGCAGCTTACGAGGGTACACTGAAGCTTTCTTT. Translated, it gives CASSLRGYTEAFF. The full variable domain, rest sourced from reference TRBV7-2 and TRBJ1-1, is GAGVSQSPSNKVTEKGKDVELRCDPISGHTALYWYRQSLGQGLEFLIYFQGNSAPDKSGLPSDRFSAERTGGSVSTLTIQRTQQEDSAVYLCASSLRGYTEAFFGQGTRLTVV.

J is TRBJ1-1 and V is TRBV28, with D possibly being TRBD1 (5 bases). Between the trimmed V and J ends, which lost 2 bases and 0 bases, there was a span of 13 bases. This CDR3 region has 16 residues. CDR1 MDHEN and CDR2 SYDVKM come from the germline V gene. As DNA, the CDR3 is TGTGCCAGCAGTTTAACCAGGGTAGGCATGAACACTGAAGCTTTCTTT. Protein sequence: CASSLTRVGMNTEAFF.

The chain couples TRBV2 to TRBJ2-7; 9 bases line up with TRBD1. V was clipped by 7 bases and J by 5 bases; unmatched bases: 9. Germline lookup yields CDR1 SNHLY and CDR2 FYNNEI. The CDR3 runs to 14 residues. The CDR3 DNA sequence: TGTGCCAGCAAGCGACAGGGGGGAAGGAACGAGCAGTACTTC. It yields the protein CASKRQGGRNEQYF.